This T cell receptor beta chain was observed in a study of beta chain features in type 1 diabetes. This clone was detected only a few times. The target antigen is unknown. Sequenced material consisted of expressed TCRB transcripts (all of the isolated RNA was reverse transcribed). Repertoires were generated with immunoSEQ multiplex PCR, while TCRdb's copy carries only in-frame clones and drops some. There are 160,000 or so clones in the sample; approximately 62% occur only once, and 0.08% to 0.095% lies in the top ten. Study-wide results and caveats: TCRB CDR3s from Type 1 diabetes patients were moderately but significantly shorter in all four CD4+ subsets.

Germline V CDR1 and CDR2: SGHTA, FQGNSA. Trimming stripped 3 bases from V and 2 bases from J, with 8 bases between. This CDR3 has 15 residues. This receptor was identified in a man aged 30 to 39 with type 1 diabetes. This chain links TRBV7-2 with TRBJ2-6; no clear D. The sample comprised naive CD4+ T cells from blood. The CDR3 region is CASSFKGPGANVLTF. DNA for the CDR3: TGTGCCAGCAGCTTCAAGGGCCCTGGGGCCAACGTCCTGACTTTC.